A selection of T cell receptor beta chains follows, all from one sample in a study of cytomegalovirus exposure and HLA in healthy donors. TCRdb's copy holds only in-frame clones and misses some; the assay was immunoSEQ multiplex PCR. The table shows more than 200,000 clones, with around three quarters occurring only once. The sequencing sample was made of PBMCs. These receptors were collected from a man aged 35-49 years in good health and CMV-seronegative. Each CDR3 is given without its conserved first and last residue.

v_call | cdr3_aa
TRBV28 | ASSIDRKSGGYT
TRBV19 | ASGGDWDTEAF
TRBV27 | ASSFRSADQPQH
TRBV15 | ATSRDKSSGETQY
TRBV7-8 | ASSFRQGLEAF
TRBV30 | AWSVLTGAGGF
TRBV7-9 | ASSLGQGRTEAF
TRBV6-6 | ASSYTDRAYEQY
TRBV5-4 | ASRLNRESYEQY
TRBV19 | ASSMGTSGRPLQETQY
TRBV5-4 | ASSSGVAGGSIIEQF
TRBV15 | ATSRERELGDSYNEQF
TRBV7-9 | ASSLDIGAYDTDTQY
TRBV9 | ASSVNPSGHEQY
TRBV19 | ASSVPGGEQY
TRBV6-4 | ASSEAGGSYNEQF
TRBV30 | AWSVMWTSPDEQF
TRBV5-5 | ASSLELAVSTDTQY
TRBV18 | ASAGQGLWPQH
TRBV9 | ASRHSGNTIY
TRBV28 | ASSHRGFNEKLF
TRBV7-3 | ASSLSSGNTEAF
TRBV5-3 | ARSWERGTAEETQY
TRBV5-3 | ARSNLPAAHGPQH
TRBV5-1 | ASSLSPRLAGIGMGYEQY
TRBV5-1 | ASSFIQGQGTDTQY
TRBV27 | ASSFIPNEQF
TRBV15 | ATSRDSSVTDTQY
TRBV7-8 | ASSLARWNTEAF
TRBV19 | ASSLYWDRNTGELF
TRBV30 | AWSTHDRAGGAF
TRBV7-8 | ASSLEAGWPHEQY
TRBV10-3 | AISESPTRGETQY
TRBV2 | ASKGGGDYGYT
TRBV5-1 | ASSPGANTGELF
TRBV4-1 | ASSQDHGLEKLF
TRBV4-2 | ASSPDRIGRQPQH
TRBV29-1 | SVAREGRYEQY
TRBV9 | ASSPWYSESPLH
TRBV15 | ATSRGGERGGYT
TRBV28 | ASSQPRGYEKLF
TRBV9 | ASSLTPGQGYNEQF
TRBV28 | ASSSGPINYGYT
TRBV9 | ASSVTGTSGPYNEQF
TRBV29-1 | SVDGRRLAGVGTDTQY